This entry lists 13 T cell receptor beta chains sequenced from one sample in a study of cytomegalovirus exposure and HLA in healthy donors. With 60 Vbeta and 13 Jbeta primers, the PCR was carried out. Here immunoSEQ multiplex PCR was the method, and the copy in TCRdb shows in-frame clones only, minus some. The sample consists of about 150,000 clones, around 79% of them appearing once. The sequenced material came from PBMCs. Receptor source: a middle-aged woman in good health and CMV-seronegative.

The gene calls are TRBV27 and TRBJ2-1, with 8 nucleotides matching TRBD1. There are 16 residues in the CDR3. V dropped 1 base and J dropped 6; count of bases not matched to a gene: 8. The germline gives CDR1 MNHEY, CDR2 SMNVEV (reference sequence). The CDR3 DNA is TGTGCCAGCAGTTTATTCGGCCTGACAGGGGCCAATGAGCAGTTCTTC. It encodes CASSLFGLTGANEQFF.

J is TRBJ2-3 and V is TRBV2; TRBD1 matches at 8 bases. The length of the CDR3 is 15 residues. J was trimmed by 4 bases and V by 4 bases; bases with no gene match: 7. Germline values: CDR1 SNHLY, CDR2 FYNNEI. The CDR3 DNA is TGTGCCAGCAGTGGGCCAGGGGGCGCCTCAGATACGCAGTATTTT. Amino acids: CASSGPGGASDTQYF.

About this clone: Within the sample, other DNA sequences also encode this same CDR3. This sequence joins TRBV27 and TRBJ2-2, with TRBD2 matching over 12 bases. Germline V CDR1 and CDR2: MNHEY, SMNVEV (reference sequence). V was pared by 1 base and J by 4 bases, with 4 bases of the junction left unmatched. The CDR3 sequence is 17 residues long. Here the CDR3 DNA reads TGTGCCAGCAGTTTATGGTCTAGCGGGGGGGCCACCGGGGAGCTGTTTTTT. Translation gives CASSLWSSGGATGELFF.

The V call is TRBV5-6, the J call TRBJ1-2; D not certain. V lost 3 bases, J lost 2 bases, and 5 bases lay in between. The CDR3 is 12 amino acids. The V gene's germline CDR1 is SGHDT and CDR2 YYEEEE. The CDR3 coding sequence is TGTGCCAGCAGCTGGGAGAACTATGGCTACACCTTC. Translation gives CASSWENYGYTF.

The chain uses TRBV9 and TRBJ2-7; no clear D. The CDR3 is 13 amino acids. Germline assignment: CDR1 SGDLS and CDR2 YYNGEE. V was cut by 0 bases and J by 3 bases, with 7 bases left in between. The DNA for the CDR3 is TGTGCCAGCAGCGTAGGTCTCGGCTACGAGCAGTACTTC. Its translation is CASSVGLGYEQYF.

The V and J genes are TRBV7-2 and TRBJ1-6; D not certain. V lost 0 bases, J lost 7 bases, and 10 bases lay in between. Germline V gene lookup returns CDR1 SGHTA and CDR2 FQGNSA. The CDR3 sequence is 15 residues long. The DNA for the CDR3 is TGTGCCAGCAGCTTAGCCCCAGGAACGAATTCACCCCTCCACTTT. Encoded protein: CASSLAPGTNSPLHF.

V and J are TRBV27 and TRBJ2-3; D unresolved. The V gene's germline CDR1 is MNHEY and CDR2 SMNVEV (reference sequence). This CDR3 has 15 residues. Trimming stripped 3 bases from V and 1 base from J, with 11 bases between. The CDR3 bases are TGTGCCAGCAGTTTCGAGAGCCGGGGCACAGATACGCAGTATTTT. It translates to CASSFESRGTDTQYF.

A single count supports this clone. V is TRBV28 and J is TRBJ2-3, with D possibly matching TRBD1 (5 bases). Germline values: CDR1 MDHEN, CDR2 SYDVKM. The CDR3 totals 15 residues. Deletions cut 8 bases from V and 2 bases from J, with 17 bases between. This chain's CDR3 is CASSPQGVSTDTQYF. The CDR3 DNA reads TGTGCCAGCTCCCCCCAAGGGGTATCCACAGATACGCAGTATTTT.

The J gene is TRBJ2-3, the V gene TRBV11-2; TRBD2 matches 8 bases. V dropped 2 bases and J dropped 0; count of bases not matched to a gene: 7. In germline, CDR1 is SGHAT, CDR2 FQNNGV. The CDR3 contains 17 residues. CDR3 coding DNA: TGTGCCAGCAGCTTACTCTCTAGCGGGCATAGCACAGATACGCAGTATTTT. As protein: CASSLLSSGHSTDTQYF. The full variable domain, rest sourced from reference TRBV11-2 and TRBJ2-3, is EAGVAQSPRYKIIEKRQSVAFWCNPISGHATLYWYQQILGQGPKLLIQFQNNGVVDDSQLPKDRFSAERLKGVDSTLKIQPAKLEDSAVYLCASSLLSSGHSTDTQYFGPGTRLTVL.

CDR3 loop: CASSPIPSGGASTDTQYF. CDR3 bases: TGTGCCAGCAGCCCGATCCCTAGCGGGGGGGCTAGCACAGATACGCAGTATTTT. V and J are TRBV7-8 and TRBJ2-3, with 12 nucleotides matching TRBD2. The length of the CDR3 is 18 residues. Per the germline V gene, CDR1 is SGHVS and CDR2 is FQNEAQ. V was pared by 5 bases and J by 0 bases, with 9 bases of the junction left unmatched.

The chain recombines TRBV6-6 with TRBJ1-5; 7 bases align to TRBD1. Germline CDR1 and CDR2: MNHNY and SVGAGI (reference sequence). V dropped 0 bases and J dropped 5; count of bases not matched to a gene: 4. CDR3 length: 15 amino acids. The CDR3 sequence: CASSYSRQGDQPQHF. The CDR3 DNA reads TGTGCCAGCAGTTACTCGAGACAGGGTGATCAGCCCCAGCATTTT.

CDR3 DNA sequence: TGTGCCAGCAGCCCCCGGCAGGGTAGAAGTGCAGATACGCAGTATTTT. Its translation: CASSPRQGRSADTQYF. The genes are TRBV7-9 and TRBJ2-3, with a possible D match to TRBD1 (5 bases). The V gene's germline CDR1 is SEHNR and CDR2 FQNEAQ (reference sequence). This CDR3 is built from 16 residues. The V end lost 5 bases, the J end lost 4 bases, and 19 bases lay between the germline ends.

Only one count was recorded for this clone. J is TRBJ2-6 and V is TRBV5-6, with 7 bases matching TRBD1. V gave up 0 bases and J gave up 4 bases; unmatched junction bases: 7. Germline CDR1 reads SGHDT; CDR2 reads YYEEEE. This CDR3 region has 17 residues. CDR3 loop: CASSLGQGFAGANVLTF. CDR3 sequence (DNA): TGTGCCAGCAGCTTGGGACAGGGCTTCGCAGGGGCCAACGTCCTGACTTTC.